These 10 T cell receptor beta chains share one sample of origin, sequenced in a study of CD8 T cells in Susac syndrome. With random hexamers, 0.5 to 1 ug RNA was reverse transcribed. TCRdb called the immunoSEQ multiplex PCR reads again in MiXCR, with one record for every CDR3 protein. Of under 95,000 distinct CDR3 sequences in the sample, about 93% were seen once. Sample: CD4+ T cells from PBMCs. These receptor sequences come from a human donor with Susac syndrome.

This chain links TRBV28 with TRBJ1-2; weak D call: TRBD1 (5 bases). The CDR3 runs 11 residues. Germline CDR1 MDHEN, CDR2 SYDVKM. Trimming cost V 6 bases and J 7 bases, with 9 bases left between them. The CDR3 sequence: CASSRVGGYTF. As DNA, the CDR3 is TGTGCCAGCAGCAGGGTGGGTGGCTACACCTTC.

The rearrangement joins TRBV30 to TRBJ1-2, with D unresolved. V lost 8 bases and J lost 7, with 14 bases in between. The CDR3 contains 11 residues. Looked up from germline, CDR1 is GTSNPN and CDR2 is SVGIG (reference sequence). In DNA form, the CDR3 reads TGTGCCCTCTTCTCAGGTGGTGGCTACACCTTC. It is translated as CALFSGGGYTF.

This sequence joins TRBV5-1 and TRBJ2-3; perhaps TRBD1 as D (6 bases). The germline V gene encodes CDR1 SGHRS and CDR2 YFSETQ. CDR3 length: 16 amino acids. The ends were cut back, 0 bases at V and 0 bases at J, with 11 bases in the middle. The CDR3 loop reads CASSLEHRASTDTQYF. The CDR3 bases are TGCGCCAGCAGCTTGGAGCACAGGGCTAGCACAGATACGCAGTATTTT.

This chain uses TRBV30 with TRBJ2-7; D gene ambiguous. The CDR3 consists of 11 residues. The germline V gene has CDR1 GTSNPN and CDR2 SVGIG (reference sequence). V lost 7 bases and J lost 3, with 10 bases in between. The CDR3 reads CASGDLYEQYF. The CDR3 nucleotides read TGTGCCTCCGGCGACCTCTACGAGCAGTACTTC.

The chain combines TRBV30 with TRBJ2-3; D perhaps matches TRBD2 (5 bases). V shed 4 bases and J shed 6 bases, with 20 bases lying between them. CDR3 length: 15 residues. Germline V gene lookup returns CDR1 GTSNPN and CDR2 SVGIG (reference sequence). This CDR3 reads CAWTGSGLRRDTQYF. CDR3 bases: TGTGCCTGGACGGGCTCCGGATTGCGGAGGGATACGCAGTATTTT.

The chain couples TRBV12-3 or TRBV12-4 to TRBJ1-2; possibly TRBD1 for D (5 bases). V was shortened by 1 base and J by 2 bases, with 11 bases between the two germline ends. This CDR3 is built from 15 residues. For the CDR3, the DNA is TGTGCCAGCAGTTTAGGACTTGGGGCGAACTATGGCTACACCTTC. Its protein product is CASSLGLGANYGYTF.

This rearrangement joins TRBV28 to TRBJ2-3; 10 nucleotides agree with TRBD2. From germline, CDR1 is MDHEN and CDR2 SYDVKM. V trimming: 6 bases; J trimming: 4 bases; junction bases outside the gene matches: 7. This CDR3 region has 15 residues. CDR3: CASSYRAGGADTQYF. In DNA, the CDR3 is TGTGCCAGCAGCTACCGAGCGGGGGGGGCAGATACGCAGTATTTT. Full variable domain (missing parts from reference TRBV28 and TRBJ2-3): DVKVTQSSRYLVKRTGEKVFLECVQDMDHENMFWYRQDPGLGLRLIYFSYDVKMKEKGDIPEGYSVSREKKERFSLILESASTNQTSMYLCASSYRAGGADTQYFGPGTRLTVL.

The chain combines TRBV9 with TRBJ1-1, with 11 positions matching TRBD1. Per germline, CDR1 SGDLS and CDR2 YYNGEE. The CDR3 totals 16 residues. V shed 4 bases, J shed 5 bases, and the junction held 10 bases outside the gene matches. The CDR3 sequence is CASSPRLGTGGTEAFF. CDR3 DNA: TGTGCCAGCAGCCCAAGATTAGGGACAGGGGGGACTGAAGCTTTCTTT.

The V gene is TRBV25-1, the J gene TRBJ2-3, with 9 bases aligning to TRBD2. The CDR3 length is 11 residues. V was clipped by 5 bases and J by 14 bases; unmatched bases: 5. From germline, CDR1 is MGHDK and CDR2 SYGVNS. This CDR3 is CASSRLAGWYF. The CDR3 DNA sequence: TGTGCCAGCAGTCGGCTAGCGGGGTGGTATTTT.

V and J are TRBV20-1 and TRBJ1-1; D gene ambiguous. The CDR3 sequence is 14 residues long. Between the trimmed V and J ends, which lost 0 bases and 3 bases, there was a span of 11 bases. CDR1 is DFQATT, CDR2 SNEGSKA, per germline (reference sequence). The DNA of the CDR3 is TGCAGTGCTAGAGAGAATGGGATTCACACTGAAGCTTTCTTT. Protein sequence: CSARENGIHTEAFF.